The clone carrying this TCR beta chain was recorded only once. This entry belongs to a study of blood T cell repertoires in COVID-19. Background on the study: Material from acute and convalescent COVID-19 was sourced from the United States, Italy and Spain. The cDNA or gDNA used as material had been derived from T cells, B-cell-depleted T cells, or PBMCs.

TCRdb's copy holds only in-frame clones and misses some; the assay was immunoSEQ multiplex PCR. The sample contains 98,000 or so clones, 86% of which appear only once. V shed 4 bases and J shed 5 bases, with 6 bases lying between them. CDR3 length: 11 amino acids. The rearrangement links TRBV12-3 or TRBV12-4 to TRBJ2-7; D is possibly TRBD2 (6 bases). Sample: peripheral blood. The clonotype originates from a woman in her sixties in a cohort sampled during active or convalescent COVID-19. CDR3 in amino acids: CASSSGDEQYF. The CDR3 nucleotides are TGTGCCAGCAGTTCGGGGGACGAGCAGTACTTC.